These 31 T cell receptor beta chains share one sample of origin, sequenced in a study of OX40 agonist ivuxolimab in advanced cancers. Some clones are missing from TCRdb's copy, which holds only in-frame ones; the method was immunoSEQ multiplex PCR. The repertoire holds about 28,000 clones, with 80% as singletons. The source was CD4+ or CD8+ T cells sorted from blood, collected in a trial of the OX40 agonist ivuxolimab. The receptors originated from an adult with an advanced solid tumor such as melanoma, head and neck, liver or kidney cancer.

This chain connects TRBV19 to TRBJ1-5, with a possible D match to TRBD1 (5 bases). Germline CDR1 and CDR2: LNHDA and SQIVND (reference sequence). V gave up 1 base and J gave up 2 bases, with 9 bases separating them. The CDR3 totals 15 residues. The CDR3 DNA reads as TGTGCCAGTAGTATAGCTGGGGCGGGCAATCAGCCCCAGCATTTT. This encodes CASSIAGAGNQPQHF. The full variable domain, in which reference TRBV19 and TRBJ1-5 provide the parts outside the CDR3, is DGGITQSPKYLFRKEGQNVTLSCEQNLNHDAMYWYRQDPGQGLRLIYYSQIVNDFQKGDIAEGYSVSREKKESFPLTVTSAQKNPTAFYLCASSIAGAGNQPQHFGDGTRLSIL.

This clone was counted between two and nine times. The rearrangement joins TRBV4-2 to TRBJ2-7; D assignment may be TRBD1 or TRBD2 (5 bases each). Between the trimmed V and J ends, which lost 0 bases and 0 bases, there was a span of 12 bases. This CDR3 region has 16 residues. The germline V gene has CDR1 LGHNA and CDR2 YNFKEQ. In DNA, the CDR3 is TGTGCCAGCAGCCAAGATGGGGGTCTAAGCTCCTACGAGCAGTACTTC. Protein product: CASSQDGGLSSYEQYF.

This chain connects TRBV7-9 to TRBJ2-7; D is ambiguous. The CDR3 covers 12 residues. Looked up from germline, CDR1 is SEHNR and CDR2 is FQNEAQ (reference sequence). Trimming pared 5 bases from V and 4 bases from J, leaving 9 bases between. The CDR3 loop reads CASSPGPYEQYF. In DNA, the CDR3 is TGTGCCAGCAGCCCAGGACCATACGAGCAGTACTTC.

The chain couples TRBV4-2 to TRBJ2-2; D call uncertain. CDR1 is LGHNA and CDR2 is YNFKEQ in the germline V gene. The CDR3 spans 16 residues. The V and J ends lost 4 bases and 6 bases respectively, with 18 bases between them. The CDR3 DNA reads as TGTGCCAGCAGCCCATTTGGGCTACCTAGTTCCGGGGAGCTGTTTTTT. Protein product: CASSPFGLPSSGELFF.

The chain carries TRBV4-3 and TRBJ1-2, with D possibly matching TRBD1 (6 bases). Trimming pared 0 bases from V and 5 bases from J, leaving 16 bases between. Germline V gene data show CDR1 as LGHNA and CDR2 as YSLEER. The CDR3 sequence is 16 residues long. The CDR3: CASSQEDSRGGYGYTF. In nucleotides, the CDR3 is TGCGCCAGCAGCCAAGAAGATAGTCGAGGGGGTTATGGCTACACCTTC.

The DNA of the CDR3 is TGTGCCACCAGCGCCAGGGTTAATGAAAAACTGTTTTTT. This encodes CATSARVNEKLFF. The chain uses TRBV15 and TRBJ1-4; D might be TRBD1 (5 bases). V dropped 5 bases and J dropped 4 bases, with 8 bases sitting between them. Germline CDR1 and CDR2: LNHNV and YYDKDF (reference sequence). The CDR3 is made up of 13 amino acids.

The chain uses TRBV7-8 and TRBJ2-2, with 7 positions matching TRBD1. The CDR3 is made up of 14 amino acids. The trim removed 5 bases at V and 9 bases at J, leaving 9 bases unmatched. CDR1 SGHVS and CDR2 FQNEAQ come from the germline V gene. The CDR3 reads CASSPRQGPRELFF. CDR3 in DNA: TGTGCCAGCAGCCCCCGACAGGGTCCCCGGGAGCTGTTTTTT.

The chain employs TRBV6-5 and TRBJ2-5, with D maybe TRBD2 (6 bases). With 2 bases removed from V and 5 bases from J, the gap between germline ends came to 15 bases. Germline CDR1 MNHEY, CDR2 SVGAGI. The CDR3 spans 15 residues. The CDR3 is CASSYTEGMGETQYF. CDR3 nucleotides: TGTGCCAGCAGTTACACGGAGGGTATGGGGGAGACCCAGTACTTC.

The chain has TRBV11-1 and TRBJ2-7; 10 nucleotides agree with TRBD1. Germline CDR1 is SGHAT and CDR2 is FQDESV (reference sequence). V was clipped by 5 bases and J by 7 bases; unmatched bases: 14. This CDR3 has 16 amino acids. The CDR3 loop reads CASSTTGTGDSREQYF. CDR3 DNA sequence: TGTGCCAGCAGCACAACCGGGACAGGGGATTCGAGGGAGCAGTACTTC.

The CDR3 region is CASSRAILANQPQHF. The CDR3 DNA reads TGTGCCAGTAGTCGTGCTATTTTGGCCAATCAGCCCCAGCATTTT. The V call is TRBV19, the J call TRBJ1-5; no definite D call. This CDR3 contains 15 residues. V gave up 5 bases and J gave up 3 bases, with 14 bases separating them. Germline CDR1 LNHDA, CDR2 SQIVND (reference sequence).

The chain has TRBV15 and TRBJ2-7, with D uncertain. V was trimmed by 4 bases and J by 2 bases, leaving 18 bases between them. The CDR3 runs to 16 residues. CDR1 and CDR2 from the germline V gene are LNHNV and YYDKDF (reference sequence). CDR3 nucleotide sequence: TGTGCCACCAGCAACCCATCAGGTCGGGCGACCTACGAGCAGTACTTC. Residues: CATSNPSGRATYEQYF.

This clone was seen a few times. This rearrangement joins TRBV5-6 to TRBJ2-7; tentative D call: TRBD2 (7 bases). V lost 6 bases, J lost 5 bases, and 21 bases lay in between. CDR3 size: 15 residues. Germline loops: CDR1 SGHDT, CDR2 YYEEEE. The DNA of the CDR3 is TGTGCCAGCACCGACCTAGGACAGCGGGGCCACGAGCAGTACTTC. Its protein product is CASTDLGQRGHEQYF.

The rearrangement uses TRBV6-6 and TRBJ1-1, with D tentatively TRBD1 (6 bases). Germline V CDR1 and CDR2: MNHNY, SVGAGI (reference sequence). Trimming pared 5 bases from V and 0 bases from J, leaving 10 bases between. The CDR3 spans 14 residues. This chain's CDR3 is CASSQGQLNTEAFF. The DNA for the CDR3 is TGTGCCAGCAGTCAAGGACAGCTGAACACTGAAGCTTTCTTT.

This clone was detected only once. The V call is TRBV28, the J call TRBJ1-6; D uncertain. The V end lost 10 bases, the J end lost 2 bases, and 15 bases lay between the germline ends. Germline V lookup: CDR1 MDHEN, CDR2 SYDVKM. CDR3 size: 15 residues. The CDR3 protein is CATLPGRPYNSPLHF. In DNA, the CDR3 is TGTGCCACCCTCCCCGGCAGGCCCTATAATTCACCCCTCCACTTT.

For the CDR3, the DNA is TGTGCCAGTAGTCCACGGACAGGGCTTAACTATGGCTACACCTTC. It yields the protein CASSPRTGLNYGYTF. This chain joins TRBV19 and TRBJ1-2; TRBD1 matches 8 bases. CDR1 and CDR2 from the germline V gene are LNHDA and SQIVND (reference sequence). This CDR3 is 15 amino acids long. With 5 bases clipped from V and 1 base from J, the junction kept 6 bases outside the gene matches.

V is TRBV29-1 and J is TRBJ2-7; D unclear. The CDR3 runs 12 residues. The germline CDR1 and CDR2 sequences are SQVTM and ANQGSEA. V lost 1 base, J lost 4 bases, and 8 bases lay in between. CDR3 amino acids: CSVEVVEYEQYF. The CDR3 nucleotides read TGCAGCGTTGAAGTGGTGGAATACGAGCAGTACTTC.

The chain uses TRBV5-5 and TRBJ2-5; tentatively, D is TRBD2 (6 bases). The V gene's germline CDR1 is SGHKS and CDR2 YYEKEE (reference sequence). The CDR3 runs 13 residues. The V and J ends lost 3 bases and 5 bases respectively, with 11 bases between them. The CDR3: CASSWGLAETQYF. The CDR3 nucleotides are TGTGCCAGCAGCTGGGGACTGGCGGAGACCCAGTACTTC.

The chain couples TRBV6-6 to TRBJ2-5; D unresolved. The V and J ends lost 1 base and 7 bases respectively, with 4 bases between them. The germline gives CDR1 MNHNY, CDR2 SVGAGI (reference sequence). The CDR3 totals 11 residues. The CDR3 loop is CASSYLGTQYF. The CDR3 region has the DNA TGTGCCAGCAGTTACTTGGGGACCCAGTACTTC.

Here the CDR3 reads CASSSPGGGNTEAFF. The CDR3 bases are TGTGCCAGCAGTTCCCCGGGAGGGGGGAACACTGAAGCTTTCTTT. The rearrangement joins TRBV6-5 to TRBJ1-1, with a possible D match to TRBD1 (6 bases). V gave up 4 bases and J gave up 1 base, with 13 bases separating them. Germline values: CDR1 MNHEY, CDR2 SVGAGI. This CDR3 region has 15 residues.

Concerning this clone: An end of the junction differs from the germline gene, which may be a read error. The V call is TRBV6-5, the J call TRBJ2-1; TRBD2 agrees at 10 bases. The CDR3 has 16 amino acids. The germline V gene encodes CDR1 MNHEY and CDR2 SVGAGI. The CDR3 protein is CASRYFSGGVPNEQFF. The DNA for the CDR3 is TGTGCCAGCAGATACTTCAGCGGGGGGGTCCCAAATGAGCAGTTCTTC.

Written as DNA, the CDR3 is TGTGCAAGTCGCTTAGTGTGGCAGACCGACCTGTCCTACGAGCAGTACTTC. This gives the protein CASRLVWQTDLSYEQYF. V gene TRBV12-2 combines with J gene TRBJ2-7. TRBV12-2 is noted as a pseudogene. This CDR3 region has 17 residues.

The rearrangement uses TRBV4-2 and TRBJ2-3, with D unclear. Germline V gene sequence: CDR1 LGHNA, CDR2 YNFKEQ. This CDR3 is built from 12 residues. The germline V and J ends were trimmed by 1 base and 6 bases, with 5 bases remaining between them. In DNA, the CDR3 is TGTGCCAGCAGCCAAGGATGGGATACGCAGTATTTT. Translating gives CASSQGWDTQYF.

This clone is judged medium-sized. V usage is TRBV5-6 and J usage is TRBJ1-2; 8 bases are shared with TRBD1. The germline V gene encodes CDR1 SGHDT and CDR2 YYEEEE. V shed 4 bases, J shed 1 base, and the junction held 6 bases outside the gene matches. The CDR3 sequence is 15 residues long. The CDR3 protein is CASSGGQEINYGYTF. The CDR3, as DNA: TGTGCCAGCAGCGGGGGACAGGAGATTAACTATGGCTACACCTTC.

The chain carries TRBV4-3 and TRBJ2-3; D not certain. The germline V gene encodes CDR1 LGHNA and CDR2 YSLEER. V lost 1 base, J lost 2 bases, and 13 bases lay in between. The CDR3 spans 16 residues. CDR3 sequence reads: CASSQGVATNTDTQYF. In DNA, the CDR3 is TGCGCCAGCAGCCAAGGGGTAGCCACAAACACAGATACGCAGTATTTT.

This chain connects TRBV6-9 to TRBJ1-2; D is uncertain. The germline V and J ends were trimmed by 3 bases and 6 bases, with 14 bases remaining between them. Germline-derived CDR1 and CDR2 are MNHGY and SVAAGI. The CDR3 has 14 residues. CDR3 sequence (DNA): TGTGCCAGCAGTTACTCGTCCCCACCCAATGGCTACACCTTC. This sequence encodes CASSYSSPPNGYTF.

The chain links TRBV12-5 to TRBJ1-2; 10 bases are shared with TRBD1. The CDR3 covers 17 residues. Per germline, CDR1 LGHNT and CDR2 FRNRAP. With V trimmed by 0 bases and J by 4 bases, 8 bases remained unmatched. CDR3 region: CASGLVGTGEWSYGYTF. The CDR3 bases are TGTGCTAGTGGTTTGGTGGGGACAGGGGAATGGAGCTATGGCTACACCTTC.

This clone was counted a few times. The V gene is TRBV5-6, the J gene TRBJ1-2, with a possible D match to TRBD1 (6 bases). CDR3 length: 12 amino acids. Germline V CDR1 and CDR2: SGHDT, YYEEEE. The V gene lost 3 bases and the J gene lost 8 bases, with 11 bases spanning the gap. CDR3 nucleotide sequence: TGTGCCAGCAGCTCACAGGGATGGGGCTACACCTTC. Encoded protein: CASSSQGWGYTF.

In regard to this clone: Since a far larger clone is one base different, this is likely a read error. The same CDR3 can be traced to other DNA sequences in this sample. V usage is TRBV2 and J usage is TRBJ2-7; D not resolved. This CDR3 has 11 residues. Looked up from germline, CDR1 is SNHLY and CDR2 is FYNNEI. In nucleotides, the CDR3 is TGTGCCAGCAGTGGAGTCTACGAGCAATACTTC. This encodes CASSGVYEQYF.

V and J are TRBV11-3 and TRBJ2-7; the D call may be TRBD1 or TRBD2 (5 bases each). With 1 base removed from V and 4 bases from J, the gap between germline ends came to 11 bases. This CDR3 spans 14 amino acids. Germline V gives CDR1 SGHNT, CDR2 YENEEA. In nucleotides, the CDR3 is TGTGCCAGCAGCTTAGCTGGGGGTAGGTACGAGCAGTACTTC. The encoded protein is CASSLAGGRYEQYF. Full variable domain (missing parts from reference TRBV11-3 and TRBJ2-7): EAGVVQSPRYKIIEKKQPVAFWCNPISGHNTLYWYLQNLGQGPELLIRYENEEAVDDSQLPKDRFSAERLKGVDSTLKIQPAELGDSAVYLCASSLAGGRYEQYFGPGTRLTVT.

This chain uses TRBV13 with TRBJ1-3; D perhaps matches TRBD1 (6 bases). Trimming stripped 3 bases from V and 0 bases from J, with 9 bases between. This CDR3 has 15 residues. Per the germline V gene, CDR1 is PRHDT and CDR2 is FYEKMQ (reference sequence). This CDR3 reads CASSFDRSSGNTIYF. The DNA of the CDR3 is TGTGCCAGCAGCTTTGACAGGAGCTCTGGAAACACCATATATTTT.

The DNA of the CDR3 is TGTGCCACCTCCCGCGGGGGCACTGAAGCTTTCTTT. Translated: CATSRGGTEAFF. This chain links TRBV5-6 with TRBJ1-1; tentatively, D is TRBD1 (5 bases). The CDR3 has 12 residues. Germline V gene data show CDR1 as SGHDT and CDR2 as YYEEEE. Between the trimmed V and J ends, which lost 9 bases and 4 bases, there was a span of 13 bases.